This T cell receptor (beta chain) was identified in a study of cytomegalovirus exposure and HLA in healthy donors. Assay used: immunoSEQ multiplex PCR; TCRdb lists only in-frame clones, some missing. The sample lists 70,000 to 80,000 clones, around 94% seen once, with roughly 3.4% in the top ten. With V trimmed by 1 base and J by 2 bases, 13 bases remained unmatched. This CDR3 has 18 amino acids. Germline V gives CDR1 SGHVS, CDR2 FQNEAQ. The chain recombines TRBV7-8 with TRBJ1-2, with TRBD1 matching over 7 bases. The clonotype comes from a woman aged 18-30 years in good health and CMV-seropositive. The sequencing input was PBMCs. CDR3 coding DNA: TGTGCCAGCAGCTTAGTAACAGGGGTTACTCATCTGAACTATGGCTACACCTTC. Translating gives CASSLVTGVTHLNYGYTF.